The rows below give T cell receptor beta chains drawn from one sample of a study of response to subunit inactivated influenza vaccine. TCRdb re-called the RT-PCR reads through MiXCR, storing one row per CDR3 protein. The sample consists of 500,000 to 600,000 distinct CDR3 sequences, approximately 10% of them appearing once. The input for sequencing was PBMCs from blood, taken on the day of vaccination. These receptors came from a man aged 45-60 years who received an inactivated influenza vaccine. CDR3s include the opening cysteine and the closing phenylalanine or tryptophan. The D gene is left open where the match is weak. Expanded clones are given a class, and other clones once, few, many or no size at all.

CASSRVGPTYGYTF	TGTGCCAGCAGCCGTGTGGGACCCACCTATGGCTACACCTTC	TRBJ1-2	few	NA	TRBV7-9
CASSSGPPNEQFF	TGTGCCAGCAGCTCGGGACCGCCCAATGAGCAGTTCTTC	TRBJ2-1	NA	NA	TRBV7-2
CATSRDKGGMAQPQHF	TGTGCCACCAGCAGGGACAAGGGGGGTATGGCTCAGCCCCAGCATTTT	TRBJ1-5	many	NA	TRBV15
CSFMLGSSYEQYF	TGCAGCTTCATGCTAGGAAGCTCCTACGAGCAGTACTTC	TRBJ2-7	many	NA	TRBV29-1
CAISSGSDEQYF	TGTGCCATCAGCAGCGGGAGCGATGAGCAGTACTTC	TRBJ2-7	NA	TRBD2	TRBV10-3
CSTTVPNGYTF	TGCAGTACGACAGTGCCGAATGGCTACACCTTC	TRBJ1-2	many	NA	TRBV20-1
CATSRAPLHEQFF	TGTGCCACCAGCAGGGCTCCCTTACATGAGCAGTTCTTC	TRBJ2-1	few	NA	TRBV15
CASSYRQGEGYTF	TGTGCCAGCAGTTATAGGCAGGGGGAAGGCTACACCTTC	TRBJ1-2	NA	TRBD1	TRBV3-1
CASSAPGRRFYNEQFF	TGTGCCAGCAGTGCCCCGGGACGCAGATTCTACAATGAGCAGTTCTTC	TRBJ2-1	few	NA	TRBV25-1
CASSPDRGGEQYF	TGTGCCAGCAGCCCCGACAGGGGGGGGGAGCAGTACTTC	TRBJ2-7	few	TRBD1	TRBV3-1
CASSPQGAEAFF	TGTGCCAGCTCACCTCAGGGGGCTGAAGCTTTCTTT	TRBJ1-1	few	TRBD1	TRBV18
CASSDFGTRAYNEQFF	TGTGCCAGCAGTGACTTCGGGACTAGAGCCTACAATGAGCAGTTCTTC	TRBJ2-1	many	TRBD2	TRBV12-3/TRBV12-4
CASSVGAGNTEAFF	TGTGCCAGCAGCGTAGGTGCAGGGAACACTGAAGCTTTCTTT	TRBJ1-1	few	NA	TRBV9
CASSTGTQYGYTF	TGTGCCAGCAGTACCGGGACCCAGTATGGCTACACCTTC	TRBJ1-2	few	NA	TRBV12-3/TRBV12-4
CSVSAGGQGNYGYTF	TGCAGCGTCTCAGCCGGGGGACAGGGGAACTATGGCTACACCTTC	TRBJ1-2	NA	TRBD1	TRBV29-1
CASSLEEAGTYEQYF	TGTGCCAGCAGCTTAGAGGAGGCGGGGACCTACGAGCAGTACTTC	TRBJ2-7	NA	NA	TRBV7-9
CASSLTRGTHGYTF	TGTGCCAGCAGTTTAACGAGGGGTACGCATGGCTACACCTTC	TRBJ1-2	few	NA	TRBV28
CASISNLWDNEQFF	TGCGCCAGCATTTCAAACCTCTGGGACAATGAGCAGTTCTTC	TRBJ2-1	few	NA	TRBV10-2
CASNLAGIINEQFF	TGTGCCAGCAATCTAGCGGGGATTATCAATGAGCAGTTCTTC	TRBJ2-1	NA	TRBD2	TRBV7-9
CASSPDRDNYGYTF	TGTGCCAGCTCACCAGACAGGGATAACTATGGCTACACCTTC	TRBJ1-2	NA	TRBD1	TRBV18
CSVEDRPLNYNEQFF	TGCAGCGTTGAAGATCGTCCTTTGAACTACAATGAGCAGTTCTTC	TRBJ2-1	NA	NA	TRBV29-1
CASTEDRVDTEAFF	TGTGCCAGCACCGAGGACAGGGTGGACACTGAAGCTTTCTTT	TRBJ1-1	few	TRBD1	TRBV12-3/TRBV12-4
CASSLNSANTGELFF	TGCGCCAGCAGCTTGAACAGCGCGAACACCGGGGAGCTGTTTTTT	TRBJ2-2	many	NA	TRBV5-1
CASSQAGTGQTGNTIYF	TGTGCCAGCAGCCAAGCGGGGACAGGGCAGACTGGAAACACCATATATTTT	TRBJ1-3	few	TRBD1	TRBV4-2
CSVDPGQGFPPYEQYF	TGCAGCGTGGATCCCGGGCAGGGATTCCCCCCCTACGAGCAGTACTTC	TRBJ2-7	NA	NA	TRBV29-1
CSARRLAGGEQFF	TGCAGTGCTAGAAGGCTAGCAGGGGGTGAGCAGTTCTTC	TRBJ2-1	few	TRBD1	TRBV20-1
CASTRATSGGINTGELFF	TGCGCCAGTACCCGTGCGACTAGCGGGGGGATCAACACCGGGGAGCTGTTTTTT	TRBJ2-2	many	TRBD2	TRBV4-1
CASSQDSVPYNEQFF	TGCGCCAGCAGCCAAGACTCAGTCCCTTACAATGAGCAGTTCTTC	TRBJ2-1	NA	NA	TRBV4-3
CATSDLMADQETQYF	TGTGCCACCAGTGATTTAATGGCAGATCAAGAGACCCAGTACTTC	TRBJ2-5	few	NA	TRBV24-1
CASSFGGNKDTQYF	TGTGCCAGCAGCTTTGGCGGGAATAAAGATACGCAGTATTTT	TRBJ2-3	few	NA	TRBV5-8
CAIGLAGGAGELFF	TGTGCCATCGGACTAGCGGGAGGAGCCGGGGAGCTGTTTTTT	TRBJ2-2	NA	TRBD2	TRBV10-3
CAIGVGRGTDEQFF	TGTGCCATTGGGGTGGGCAGGGGGACCGATGAGCAGTTCTTC	TRBJ2-1	many	TRBD1	TRBV10-3
CATSLGTGGNTGELFF	TGTGCCACCAGCCTCGGGACAGGGGGGAACACCGGGGAGCTGTTTTTT	TRBJ2-2	NA	TRBD1	TRBV24-1
CASRLAGARSTDTQYF	TGTGCCAGCAGACTAGCGGGAGCGCGTAGCACAGATACGCAGTATTTT	TRBJ2-3	NA	TRBD2	TRBV2
CASTYGGRTEAFF	TGTGCCAGCACTTACGGGGGGAGGACTGAAGCTTTCTTT	TRBJ1-1	NA	NA	TRBV6-2/TRBV6-3
CASSYQTPLGTGELFF	TGTGCCAGCAGTTATCAAACACCCCTGGGGACCGGGGAGCTGTTTTTT	TRBJ2-2	few	NA	TRBV6-5
CATQTRDRGTGELFF	TGTGCCACCCAGACTCGAGACAGGGGGACCGGGGAGCTGTTTTTT	TRBJ2-2	NA	TRBD1	TRBV15
CASSEWEKLFF	TGTGCCAGCAGTGAATGGGAAAAACTGTTTTTT	TRBJ1-4	NA	NA	TRBV2
CASSFLRGAYEQYF	TGTGCCAGCAGTTTCCTGCGGGGAGCCTACGAGCAGTACTTC	TRBJ2-7	NA	NA	TRBV12-3/TRBV12-4
CASSLTYRGLLNNSPLHF	TGTGCCAGCAGCTTAACCTACAGGGGGCTTTTAAATAATTCACCCCTCCACTTT	TRBJ1-6	NA	TRBD1	TRBV11-2
CASRSFGGANTGELFF	TGTGCCAGCAGATCATTCGGCGGAGCGAACACCGGGGAGCTGTTTTTT	TRBJ2-2	many	NA	TRBV7-2
CASSPGGSPYNEQFF	TGTGCCAGCAGTCCCGGCGGATCCCCCTACAATGAGCAGTTCTTC	TRBJ2-1	NA	NA	TRBV7-3
CSVEIQTTYNEQFF	TGCAGCGTTGAAATCCAAACGACTTACAATGAGCAGTTCTTC	TRBJ2-1	many	NA	TRBV29-1
CASRANSATNEKLFF	TGTGCCAGCAGGGCAAACAGTGCAACTAATGAAAAACTGTTTTTT	TRBJ1-4	NA	NA	TRBV6-1
CATSRSPGPGTF	TGTGCCACCAGCAGATCCCCCGGGCCTGGGACTTTC	TRBJ2-6	NA	NA	TRBV15
CASSQVTGMVVSDEQFF	TGTGCCAGCAGCCAAGTGACAGGTATGGTAGTAAGCGATGAGCAGTTCTTC	TRBJ2-1	NA	NA	TRBV3-1
CASNAGTGVYTGELFF	TGTGCCAGCAACGCCGGGACAGGGGTTTACACCGGGGAGCTGTTTTTT	TRBJ2-2	few	TRBD1	TRBV6-1
CASSLESSGRNEQAKNIQYF	TGTGCCAGCAGCTTAGAGTCTAGCGGGAGAAACGAGCAGGCCAAAAACATTCAGTACTTC	TRBJ2-4	few	TRBD2	TRBV11-2
CASSKAWGDSNQPQHF	TGTGCCAGCAGCAAAGCATGGGGAGATAGCAATCAGCCCCAGCATTTT	TRBJ1-5	few	NA	TRBV21-1
CASSPMGTVPYEQYF	TGTGCCAGCAGCCCAATGGGGACAGTCCCCTACGAGCAGTACTTC	TRBJ2-7	few	TRBD1	TRBV7-2
CASSTGLYSYEQYF	TGTGCCAGCAGCACCGGACTTTACTCCTACGAGCAGTACTTC	TRBJ2-7	few	NA	TRBV7-2
CASSMGGDPADTQYF	TGTGCCAGTAGTATGGGCGGGGACCCCGCAGATACGCAGTATTTT	TRBJ2-3	NA	NA	TRBV19
CASSFTKGFGRAGLTDTQYF	TGTGCCAGCAGCTTCACCAAGGGTTTCGGGCGGGCCGGACTCACAGATACGCAGTATTTT	TRBJ2-3	few	NA	TRBV11-1